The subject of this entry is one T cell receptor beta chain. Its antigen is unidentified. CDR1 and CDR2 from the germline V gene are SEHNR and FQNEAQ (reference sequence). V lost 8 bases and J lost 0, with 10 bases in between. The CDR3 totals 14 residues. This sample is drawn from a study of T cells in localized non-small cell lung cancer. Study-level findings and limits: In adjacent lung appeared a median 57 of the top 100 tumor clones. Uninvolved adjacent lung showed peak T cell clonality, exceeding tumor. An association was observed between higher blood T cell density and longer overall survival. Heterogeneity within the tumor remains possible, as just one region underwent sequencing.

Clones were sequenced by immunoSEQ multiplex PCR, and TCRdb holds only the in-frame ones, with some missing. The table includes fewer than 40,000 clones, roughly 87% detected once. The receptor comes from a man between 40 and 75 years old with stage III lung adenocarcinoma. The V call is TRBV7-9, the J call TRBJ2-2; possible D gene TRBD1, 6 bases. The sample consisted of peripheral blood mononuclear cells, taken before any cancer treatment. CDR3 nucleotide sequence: TGTGCCAGCGGATCAGGGGCGAACACCGGGGAGCTGTTTTTT. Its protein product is CASGSGANTGELFF.